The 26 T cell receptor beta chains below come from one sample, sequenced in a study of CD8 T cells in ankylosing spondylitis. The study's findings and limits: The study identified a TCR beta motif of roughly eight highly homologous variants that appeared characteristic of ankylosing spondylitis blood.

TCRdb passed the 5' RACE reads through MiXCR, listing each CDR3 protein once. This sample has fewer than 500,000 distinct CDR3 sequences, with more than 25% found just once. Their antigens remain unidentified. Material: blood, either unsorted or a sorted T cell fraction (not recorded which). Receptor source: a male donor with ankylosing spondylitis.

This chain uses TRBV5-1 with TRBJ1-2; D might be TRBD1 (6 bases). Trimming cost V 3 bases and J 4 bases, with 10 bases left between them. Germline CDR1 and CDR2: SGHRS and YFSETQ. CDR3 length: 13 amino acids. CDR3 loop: CASSSQDSYGYTF. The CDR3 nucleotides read TGCGCCAGCAGCTCCCAGGACAGCTATGGCTACACCTTC.

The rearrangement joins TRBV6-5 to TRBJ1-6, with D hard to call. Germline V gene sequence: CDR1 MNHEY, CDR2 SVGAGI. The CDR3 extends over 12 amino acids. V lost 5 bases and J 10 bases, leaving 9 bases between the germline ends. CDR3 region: CASSRFGSPLHF. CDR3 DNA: TGTGCCAGCAGTCGGTTTGGGTCACCCCTCCACTTT.

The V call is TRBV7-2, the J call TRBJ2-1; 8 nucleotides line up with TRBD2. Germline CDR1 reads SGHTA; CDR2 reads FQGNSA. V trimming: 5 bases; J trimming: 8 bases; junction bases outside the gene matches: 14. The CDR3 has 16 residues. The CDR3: CASSPRAAGAVYEQFF. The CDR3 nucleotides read TGTGCCAGCAGCCCCAGGGCAGCGGGAGCTGTGTATGAGCAGTTCTTC.

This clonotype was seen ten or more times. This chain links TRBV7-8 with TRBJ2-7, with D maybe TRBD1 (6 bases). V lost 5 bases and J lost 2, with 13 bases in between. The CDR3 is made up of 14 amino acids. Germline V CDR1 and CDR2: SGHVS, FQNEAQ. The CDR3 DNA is TGTGCCAGCAGCCTCCGGCAGGGGCCCTACGAGCAGTACTTC. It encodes CASSLRQGPYEQYF.

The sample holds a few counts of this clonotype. CDR3 DNA sequence: TGTGCCAGCAGCCCCTGGACTAGCGGGAGCAATGAGCAGTTCTTC. It specifies CASSPWTSGSNEQFF. This chain connects TRBV11-2 to TRBJ2-1; TRBD2 aligns across 13 bases. The CDR3 length is 15 residues. J lost 6 bases, V lost 5 bases, and 4 bases had no gene match. The germline gives CDR1 SGHAT, CDR2 FQNNGV.

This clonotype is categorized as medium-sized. This CDR3 reads CSVRIAKNIQYF. The CDR3, as DNA: TGCAGCGTTCGGATAGCCAAAAACATTCAGTACTTC. The chain employs TRBV29-1 and TRBJ2-4, with D hard to call. The CDR3 length is 12 residues. CDR1 is SQVTM, CDR2 ANQGSEA, per germline. V was trimmed by 5 bases and J by 0 bases, leaving 5 bases between them.

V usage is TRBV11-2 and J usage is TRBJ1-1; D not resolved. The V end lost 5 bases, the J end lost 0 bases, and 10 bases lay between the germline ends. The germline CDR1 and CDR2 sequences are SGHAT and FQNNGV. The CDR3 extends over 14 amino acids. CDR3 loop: CASSPPRMNTEAFF. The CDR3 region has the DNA TGTGCCAGCAGCCCGCCCAGAATGAACACTGAAGCTTTCTTT.

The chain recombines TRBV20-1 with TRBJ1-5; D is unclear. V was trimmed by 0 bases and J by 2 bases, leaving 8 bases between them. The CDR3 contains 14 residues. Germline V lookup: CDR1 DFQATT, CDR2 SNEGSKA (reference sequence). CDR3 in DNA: TGCAGTGCTAGAGATATCCTGGGCAATCAGCCCCAGCATTTT. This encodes CSARDILGNQPQHF.

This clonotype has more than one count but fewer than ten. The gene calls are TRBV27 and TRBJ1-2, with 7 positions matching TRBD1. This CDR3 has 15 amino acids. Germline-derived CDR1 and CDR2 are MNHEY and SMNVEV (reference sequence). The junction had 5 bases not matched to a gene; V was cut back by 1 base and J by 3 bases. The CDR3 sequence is CASSLLGTDDYGYTF. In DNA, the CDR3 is TGTGCCAGCAGTTTATTAGGGACAGACGACTATGGCTACACCTTC.

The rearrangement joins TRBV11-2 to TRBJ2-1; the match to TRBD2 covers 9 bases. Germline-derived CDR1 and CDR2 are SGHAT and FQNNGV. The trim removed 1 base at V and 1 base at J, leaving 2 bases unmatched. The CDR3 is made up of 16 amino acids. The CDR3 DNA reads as TGTGCCAGCAGCTTAGTAGCGGGAGTTTCCTACAATGAGCAGTTCTTC. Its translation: CASSLVAGVSYNEQFF.

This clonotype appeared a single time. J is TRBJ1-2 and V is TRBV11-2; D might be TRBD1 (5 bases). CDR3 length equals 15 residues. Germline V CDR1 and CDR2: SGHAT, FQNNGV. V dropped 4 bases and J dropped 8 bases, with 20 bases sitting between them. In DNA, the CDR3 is TGTGCCAGCAGCTCCCATTCAGGGAGTCAGGGCGGCTACACCTTC. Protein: CASSSHSGSQGGYTF.

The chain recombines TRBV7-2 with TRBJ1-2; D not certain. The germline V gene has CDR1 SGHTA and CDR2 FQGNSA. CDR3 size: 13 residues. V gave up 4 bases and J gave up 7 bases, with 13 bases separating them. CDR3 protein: CASSWANRAGYTF. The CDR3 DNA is TGTGCCAGCAGCTGGGCTAATCGGGCTGGCTACACCTTC.

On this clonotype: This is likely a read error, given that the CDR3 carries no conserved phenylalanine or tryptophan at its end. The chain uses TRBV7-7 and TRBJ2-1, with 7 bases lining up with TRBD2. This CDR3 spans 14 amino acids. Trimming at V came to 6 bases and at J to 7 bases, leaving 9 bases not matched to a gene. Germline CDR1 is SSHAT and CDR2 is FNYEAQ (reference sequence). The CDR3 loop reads CASSSWSGKNEQFL. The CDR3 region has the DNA TGTGCCAGCAGTTCCTGGAGCGGGAAGAATGAGCAGTTCCTC.

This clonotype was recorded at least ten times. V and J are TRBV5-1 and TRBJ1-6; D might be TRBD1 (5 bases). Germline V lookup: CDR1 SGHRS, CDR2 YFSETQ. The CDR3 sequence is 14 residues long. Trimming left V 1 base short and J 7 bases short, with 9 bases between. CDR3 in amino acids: CASSLPGTNSPLHF. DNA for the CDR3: TGCGCCAGCAGCTTGCCAGGGACGAATTCACCCCTCCACTTT.

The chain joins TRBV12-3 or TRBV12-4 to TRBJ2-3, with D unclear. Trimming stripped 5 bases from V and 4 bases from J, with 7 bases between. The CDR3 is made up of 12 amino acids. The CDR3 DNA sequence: TGTGCCAGCAGTCCGCCGCCAGATACGCAGTATTTT. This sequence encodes CASSPPPDTQYF.

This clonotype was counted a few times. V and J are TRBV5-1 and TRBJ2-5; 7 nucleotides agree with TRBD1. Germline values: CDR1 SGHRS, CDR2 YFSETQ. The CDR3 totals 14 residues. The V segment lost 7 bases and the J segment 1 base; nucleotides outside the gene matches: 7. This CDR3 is CASGTERSQETQYF. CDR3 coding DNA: TGCGCCAGCGGGACAGAGCGGAGCCAAGAGACCCAGTACTTC.

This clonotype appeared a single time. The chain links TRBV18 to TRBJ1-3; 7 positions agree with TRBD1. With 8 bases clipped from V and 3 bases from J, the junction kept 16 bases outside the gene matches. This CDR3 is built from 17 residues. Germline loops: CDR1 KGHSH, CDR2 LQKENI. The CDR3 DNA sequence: TGTGCCAGCGCCCTCACGGGACAGCAGATTCTTGGAAACACCATATATTTT. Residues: CASALTGQQILGNTIYF.

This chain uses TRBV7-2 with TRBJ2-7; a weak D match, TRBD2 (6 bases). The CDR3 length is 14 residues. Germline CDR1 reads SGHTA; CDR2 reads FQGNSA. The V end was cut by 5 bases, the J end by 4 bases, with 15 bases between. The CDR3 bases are TGTGCCAGCAGCCCCGGGCTAGCGCCTTACGAGCAGTACTTC. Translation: CASSPGLAPYEQYF.

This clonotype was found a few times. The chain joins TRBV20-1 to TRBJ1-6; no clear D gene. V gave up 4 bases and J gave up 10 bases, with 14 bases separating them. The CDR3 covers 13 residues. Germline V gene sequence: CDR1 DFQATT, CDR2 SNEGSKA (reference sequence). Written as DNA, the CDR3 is TGCAGTGCTAACTACGGGGTGGGATCACCCCTCCACTTT. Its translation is CSANYGVGSPLHF.

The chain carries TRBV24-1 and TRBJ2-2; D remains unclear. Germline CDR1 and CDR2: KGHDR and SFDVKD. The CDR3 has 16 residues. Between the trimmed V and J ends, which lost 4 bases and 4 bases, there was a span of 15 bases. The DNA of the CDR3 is TGTGCCACCAGTGACCCAAGGGTGTTCGGCACCGGGGAGCTGTTTTTT. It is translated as CATSDPRVFGTGELFF.

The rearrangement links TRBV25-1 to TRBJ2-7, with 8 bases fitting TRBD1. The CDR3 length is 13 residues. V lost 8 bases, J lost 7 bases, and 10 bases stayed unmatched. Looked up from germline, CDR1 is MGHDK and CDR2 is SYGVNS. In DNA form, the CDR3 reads TGTGCCAGCCGCGGGCAGGGGGCGATTGAGCAGTACTTC. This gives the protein CASRGQGAIEQYF.

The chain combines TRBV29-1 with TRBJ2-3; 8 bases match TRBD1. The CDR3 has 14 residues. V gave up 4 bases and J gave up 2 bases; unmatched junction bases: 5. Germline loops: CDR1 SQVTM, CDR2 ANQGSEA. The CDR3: CSVAPGQVTDTQYF. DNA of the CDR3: TGCAGCGTTGCCCCGGGACAGGTCACAGATACGCAGTATTTT.

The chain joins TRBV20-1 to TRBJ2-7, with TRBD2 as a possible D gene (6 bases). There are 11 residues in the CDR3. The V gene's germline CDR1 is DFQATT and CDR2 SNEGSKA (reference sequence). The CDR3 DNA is TGCGGGGTCACGGAGGGGTACGAGCAGTACGTC. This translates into CGVTEGYEQYV.

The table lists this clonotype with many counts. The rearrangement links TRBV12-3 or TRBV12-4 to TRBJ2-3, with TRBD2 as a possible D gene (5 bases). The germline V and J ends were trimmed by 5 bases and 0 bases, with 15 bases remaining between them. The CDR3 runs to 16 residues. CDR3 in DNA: TGTGCCAGCAGTCCGTCCCGGGAATCTAGCACAGATACGCAGTATTTT. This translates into CASSPSRESSTDTQYF.

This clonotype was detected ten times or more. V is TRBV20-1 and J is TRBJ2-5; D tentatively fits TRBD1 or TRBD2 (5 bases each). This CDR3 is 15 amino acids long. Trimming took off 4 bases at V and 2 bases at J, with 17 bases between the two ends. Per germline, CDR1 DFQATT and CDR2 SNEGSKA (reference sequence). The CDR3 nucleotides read TGCAGTGCTACCTCCCGGGGCAGATCTCAAGAGACCCAGTACTTC. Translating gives CSATSRGRSQETQYF.

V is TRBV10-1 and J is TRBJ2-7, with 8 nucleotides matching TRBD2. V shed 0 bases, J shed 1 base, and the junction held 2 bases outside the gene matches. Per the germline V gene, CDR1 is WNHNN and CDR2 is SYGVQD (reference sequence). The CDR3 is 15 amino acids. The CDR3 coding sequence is TGCGCCAGCAGTGAGTCTGGCGGGAGGTCCTACGAGCAGTACTTC. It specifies CASSESGGRSYEQYF.